These T cell receptor beta chains were read from a single sample in a study of T cell repertoires in cytomegalovirus infection. TCRdb processed the reads anew with MiXCR; each CDR3 protein has one entry. Of around 200,000 distinct CDR3 sequences in the sample, around 35% were seen once. The antigens these receptors bind are not known. Here the sequenced sample was CD8+ T cells from cultured PBMCs, taken from culture after CMV antigen stimulation. The receptors were sampled from a human donor in good health (CMV status not recorded). Some clones in this sample may be carry-over from other donors' samples. Each CDR3 is given with its conserved first and last residue. A D gene is named only where the DNA matches it firmly. Expanded clones are given a class, and other clones once, few, many or no size at all.

J gene,D gene,clone size,V gene,CDR3 DNA,CDR3 protein
TRBJ2-1,TRBD2,few,TRBV7-9,TGTGCCAGCATCGAAACTAGCGGTGTTTACAATGAGCAGTTCTTC,CASIETSGVYNEQFF
TRBJ2-1,-,-,TRBV15,TGTGCCACCAGCAGGGCCCTAGGGGACCTGTACAATGAGCAGTTCTTC,CATSRALGDLYNEQFF
TRBJ1-1,TRBD1,-,TRBV6-6,TGTGCCAGCAGTTACCTAAACAGGGGGGCGAACACTGAAGCTTTCTTT,CASSYLNRGANTEAFF
TRBJ2-3,-,-,TRBV30,TGTGCCTGGAGTGTAGGGCAGATAAGCACAGATACGCAGTATTTT,CAWSVGQISTDTQYF
TRBJ2-1,-,-,TRBV28,TGTGCCAGCAGACTGGAGCAAGGGGATGAGCAGTTCTTC,CASRLEQGDEQFF
TRBJ2-7,-,-,TRBV10-3,TGTGCCATCAGCTCGAGGGGCCCCGAGGCCTACGAGCAGTACTTC,CAISSRGPEAYEQYF
TRBJ2-5,-,-,TRBV2,TGTGCCAGCCTAGCCGGAGGGACCCAGTACTTC,CASLAGGTQYF
TRBJ1-2,-,-,TRBV27,TGTGCCAGCAGTTCCCTGGAGGCTAACTATGGCTACACCTTC,CASSSLEANYGYTF
TRBJ2-3,-,-,TRBV20-1,TGCAGTGCTAGAGATGAGTGGACCACAGATACGCAGTATTTT,CSARDEWTTDTQYF
TRBJ1-2,-,-,TRBV29-1,TGCAGCGCAGGGGATGGCTACACCTTC,CSAGDGYTF
TRBJ2-3,TRBD1,-,TRBV7-9,TGTGCCAGCAGCTTCCGGGACAGGGGGCTTGTAGATACGCAGTATTTT,CASSFRDRGLVDTQYF
TRBJ1-1,-,once,TRBV12-3/TRBV12-4,TGTGCCAGCAGTTTGGCGATGGCGAACACTGAAGCTTTCTTT,CASSLAMANTEAFF
TRBJ2-7,-,-,TRBV7-6,TGTGCCAGCATCCCCTTAAGCTACGAGCAGTACTTC,CASIPLSYEQYF
TRBJ1-2,-,-,TRBV10-2,TGCGCCAGCAGTGACGATGACCCCGCGGGCTACACCTTC,CASSDDDPAGYTF
TRBJ2-1,-,-,TRBV5-6,TGTGCCAGCAGCTTGGCCTCGGTGATGCAGCAGTTCTTC,CASSLASVMQQFF
TRBJ2-7,-,once,TRBV6-1,TGTGCCAGCAGTGATCGTAGGTACGAGCAGTACTTC,CASSDRRYEQYF
TRBJ1-1,-,-,TRBV19,TGTGCCAGTGCCACAGGAACTGGCACTGAAGCTTTCTTT,CASATGTGTEAFF
TRBJ2-7,-,-,TRBV7-6,TGTGCCAGCAGCTCCCTGGGGCCCAGCTCCTACGAGCAGTACTTC,CASSSLGPSSYEQYF
TRBJ1-2,-,-,TRBV7-9,TGTGCCAGCAGGCTCAGGGCTGATGGCTACACCTTC,CASRLRADGYTF
TRBJ2-7,-,-,TRBV5-4,TGTGCCAGCAGCTTGTACCCCTGGGGCCGCGAGCAGTACTTC,CASSLYPWGREQYF
TRBJ2-1,TRBD1,few,TRBV7-9,TGTGCCAGCAGCTTAGTTTACAGGGGCTCCTACAATGAGCAGTTCTTC,CASSLVYRGSYNEQFF
TRBJ1-1,TRBD1,-,TRBV11-2,TGTGCCAGCAGCCCCCTGGGACAGGTCCGTGAGGGCACTGAAGCTTTCTTT,CASSPLGQVREGTEAFF
TRBJ2-7,TRBD1,few,TRBV12-3/TRBV12-4,TGTGCCAGCAGTTTAGGGGACAGGGTTCGCGAGCAGTACTTC,CASSLGDRVREQYF
TRBJ2-1,-,-,TRBV12-3/TRBV12-4,TGTGCCAGCAGTTTTTATTTGGGCCCTGGGGATGAGCAGTTCTTC,CASSFYLGPGDEQFF
TRBJ2-5,TRBD2,many,TRBV7-2,TGTGCCAGCAGCGTCGCGGGAGGGCCTGTAGAGACCCAGTACTTC,CASSVAGGPVETQYF
TRBJ2-7,TRBD1,-,TRBV4-1,TGCGCCAGCAGCCAGGTGGGGACAGGGCTCTACGAGCAGTACTTC,CASSQVGTGLYEQYF
TRBJ2-7,TRBD2,-,TRBV5-6,TGTGCCAGCAGCGGCCCGAATCTAGCGGGAGTCTACGAGCAGTACTTC,CASSGPNLAGVYEQYF
TRBJ1-1,-,once,TRBV24-1,TGTGCCACCAGTGATTTTTACGGGGGGGCACAGGCGAACACTGAAGCTTTCTTT,CATSDFYGGAQANTEAFF
TRBJ1-2,TRBD1,many,TRBV7-2,TGTGCCAGCAGCCGTCCCGGGACAGGCCTACACAACTATGGCTACACCTTC,CASSRPGTGLHNYGYTF
TRBJ1-2,-,many,TRBV3-1,TGTGCCAGCAGCGTAGGGGCCGGAGATGGCTACACCTTC,CASSVGAGDGYTF
TRBJ2-3,-,-,TRBV7-6,TGTGCCAGCAGCTTACGGGACACCACAGATACGCAGTATTTT,CASSLRDTTDTQYF
TRBJ2-2,TRBD1,-,TRBV19,TGTGCCAGTAGGGGGACAGGGATAGGCACCGGGGAGCTGTTTTTT,CASRGTGIGTGELFF
TRBJ2-2,-,-,TRBV2,TGTGCCAGAAGCCAGCGTATGAACACCGGGGAGCTGTTTTTT,CARSQRMNTGELFF
TRBJ1-1,-,few,TRBV7-9,TGTGCCAGCAGCTCCCGACCAGATGAAGCTTTCTTT,CASSSRPDEAFF
TRBJ1-2,-,few,TRBV6-1,TGTGCCAGCAATTCGGGGGCTTACTATGGCTACACCTTC,CASNSGAYYGYTF
TRBJ2-2,-,few,TRBV7-6,TGTGCCAGCAGCTTAGATTCGCCCGGGGAGCTGTTTTTT,CASSLDSPGELFF
TRBJ1-1,-,-,TRBV9,TGTGCCAGCAGCCCATCCGGGAGCCACACTGAAGCTTTCTTT,CASSPSGSHTEAFF
TRBJ1-1,-,-,TRBV10-2,TGCGCCAGCAGTTCACAGGGTCGATGGACTGAAGCTTTCTTT,CASSSQGRWTEAFF
TRBJ1-5,-,-,TRBV6-5,TGTGCCAGCAGTTACACATCTAGCAATCAGCCCCAGCATTTT,CASSYTSSNQPQHF
TRBJ2-1,TRBD2,many,TRBV14,TGTGCCAGCAGCCACCGACTAGCGGGCCACAATGAGCAGTTCTTC,CASSHRLAGHNEQFF
TRBJ2-1,-,few,TRBV12-5,TGTGCTAGTGGTTTCGATGGGGACTCCAATGAGCAGTTCTTC,CASGFDGDSNEQFF
TRBJ1-2,TRBD1,many,TRBV18,TGTGCCAGCTCACCGGGACAGGGGCACCGGGGCTACACCTTC,CASSPGQGHRGYTF
TRBJ2-2,-,-,TRBV2,TGTGCCAGCAGTGTGGAAGAGAGGACCGGGGAGCTGTTTTTT,CASSVEERTGELFF
TRBJ2-5,-,many,TRBV7-7,TGTGCCAGCAGCTTGTTAGGGAAACAAGAGACCCAGTACTTC,CASSLLGKQETQYF
TRBJ2-3,-,few,TRBV4-1,TGCGCCAGCAGCCAAGCTGGGTCTAGCGCAGTCACAGATACGCAGTATTTT,CASSQAGSSAVTDTQYF